Each of the 22 T cell receptor beta chains below was sequenced from the same sample in a study of read filtering for tumor transcriptome and immune sequencing. This library used roughly 400 ng RNA and molecular barcoded adaptors spanning alpha/delta and beta/gamma chains. MiXCR, run by TCRdb on the reads, gives a single entry per CDR3 protein. Of more than 30,000 distinct CDR3 sequences in the sample, 15% to 20% are singletons; the top ten hold 16%. Sequenced material: a population of CD138-negative cells sorted from bone marrow. Every receptor here comes from a donor aged 40 or over with multiple myeloma.

This clonotype was observed many times. This chain joins TRBV30 and TRBJ2-5, with 7 bases aligning to TRBD2. The CDR3 has 15 residues. Germline trimming cut 2 bases from V and 1 base from J; bases unmatched to any gene: 7. CDR1 and CDR2 (germline): GTSNPN, SVGIG (reference sequence). This CDR3 reads CAWSSGTTLQETQYF. CDR3 nucleotides: TGTGCCTGGAGTAGCGGGACTACCCTCCAAGAGACCCAGTACTTC.

This clonotype was found many times. This rearrangement joins TRBV12-3 or TRBV12-4 to TRBJ2-2, with a tentative D call TRBD2 (6 bases). Trimming removed 6 bases at V and 5 bases at J, with 13 bases between. The CDR3 runs 14 residues. As DNA, the CDR3 is TGTGCCAGCAGGGCCGGGACTCAGACCGGGGAGCTGTTTTTT. Translation gives CASRAGTQTGELFF.

This clonotype has a count of ten or more. The chain recombines TRBV10-3 with TRBJ2-5; D is possibly TRBD1 or TRBD2 (5 bases each). CDR1 and CDR2 from the germline V gene are ENHRY and SYGVKD. Trimming stripped 2 bases from V and 4 bases from J, with 8 bases between. The CDR3 runs to 13 residues. As DNA, the CDR3 is TGTGCCATCAGTGAGACGAGGGGAGAGACCCAGTACTTC. Its protein is CAISETRGETQYF.

This clonotype was recorded only once. This may arise from a read error, as a much more abundant clone is one base away. The rearrangement joins TRBV2 to TRBJ2-5, with TRBD1 as a possible D gene (5 bases). CDR1 is SNHLY, CDR2 FYNNEI, per germline. The CDR3 loop spans 13 amino acids. The CDR3 nucleotides are TGTGCCAGCAGTCCGACAGTAAAAGAGACCCGGTACTTC. Residues: CASSPTVKETRYF.

The chain couples TRBV23-1 to TRBJ1-4, with D unclear. TRBV23-1 is identified as an open reading frame with a role that is uncertain. This CDR3 is built from 13 residues. The V end was cut by 4 bases, the J end by 11 bases, with 14 bases between. Written as DNA, the CDR3 is TGCGCCAGCAGTCCCCCCGTCTTTCATAAACTGTTTTTT. Translation gives CASSPPVFHKLFF.

This clonotype has a handful of counts. The J gene is TRBJ1-3, the V gene TRBV10-3; D unresolved. The V gene's germline CDR1 is ENHRY and CDR2 SYGVKD. V lost 2 bases to trimming and J lost 4 bases, with 6 bases between them. The CDR3 spans 13 residues. In DNA, the CDR3 is TGTGCCATCAGTGAGGGATTCGGAAACACCATATATTTT. Translated: CAISEGFGNTIYF.

As to this clonotype: A much larger clone differs from this one at a single base, so this may be a read error. The chain carries TRBV4-1 and TRBJ1-1, with no clear D. V shed 6 bases and J shed 9 bases, with 17 bases lying between them. CDR3 length: 13 amino acids. Germline CDR1 and CDR2: MGHRA and YSYEKL. The DNA for the CDR3 is TGCGCCAGCAGAAAAGGAGGGAGGACTAAAGCTTTCTTT. Its translation: CASRKGGRTKAFF.

This clonotype was seen at least ten times. This chain joins TRBV25-1 and TRBJ2-7; TRBD2 matches at 9 bases. Losses at the gene ends were 3 bases for V and 2 bases for J; bases not matched to a gene: 5. The CDR3 is 15 residues long. CDR1 is MGHDK and CDR2 is SYGVNS in the germline V gene. CDR3 in amino acids: CASSDSASGAYEQYF. CDR3 nucleotides: TGTGCCAGCAGTGATTCGGCTAGCGGGGCCTACGAGCAGTACTTC.

This clonotype was recorded many times. The rearrangement links TRBV7-8 to TRBJ2-3, with 8 bases that match TRBD2. CDR3 length: 15 residues. The germline V gene has CDR1 SGHVS and CDR2 FQNEAQ. V was pared by 3 bases and J by 6 bases, with 8 bases of the junction left unmatched. CDR3 coding DNA: TGTGCCAGCAGCTTTACAGGGACTAGAGGCGATACGCAGTATTTT. Amino acid sequence: CASSFTGTRGDTQYF.

In this sample, this clonotype turned up many times. V is TRBV10-3 and J is TRBJ1-1; D unresolved. The CDR3 contains 15 residues. The V and J ends lost 4 bases and 6 bases respectively, with 18 bases between them. Per the germline V gene, CDR1 is ENHRY and CDR2 is SYGVKD. In nucleotides, the CDR3 is TGTGCCATCAGTGGGCCAGTAGGGCTTTACTCTGAAGCTTTCTTT. As protein: CAISGPVGLYSEAFF.

This clonotype was seen many times. The rearrangement joins TRBV5-1 to TRBJ2-3; 10 bases are a match to TRBD1. The trim removed 4 bases at V and 8 bases at J, leaving 7 bases unmatched. Germline V lookup: CDR1 SGHRS, CDR2 YFSETQ. This CDR3 contains 14 residues. The CDR3 is CASSPPTGGGTQYF. The CDR3 nucleotides read TGCGCCAGCAGCCCTCCGACAGGGGGCGGTACGCAGTATTTT.

This clonotype was seen repeatedly, ten times or more. CDR3 loop: CASSQEWEGGPFF. In DNA form, the CDR3 reads TGTGCCAGCAGCCAAGAATGGGAAGGGGGCCCCTTCTTT. J is TRBJ1-1 and V is TRBV3-1; 7 bases fit TRBD1. Losses at the gene ends were 0 bases for V and 14 bases for J; bases not matched to a gene: 9. Germline assignment: CDR1 LGHDT and CDR2 YNNKEL (reference sequence). The CDR3 length is 13 residues.

This clonotype was recorded many times. This chain connects TRBV7-9 to TRBJ2-7; D is unresolved. V lost 2 bases to trimming and J lost 4 bases, with 18 bases between them. The CDR3 runs 16 residues. The germline CDR1 and CDR2 sequences are SEHNR and FQNEAQ (reference sequence). CDR3 sequence: CASSLWHPSGLYEQYF. CDR3 bases: TGTGCCAGCAGCTTATGGCACCCGTCTGGGTTATACGAGCAGTACTTC. The entire variable domain, with the rest obtained from reference TRBV7-9 and TRBJ2-7, is as follows: DTGVSQNPRHKITKRGQNVTFRCDPISEHNRLYWYRQTLGQGPEFLTYFQNEAQLEKSRLLSDRFSAERPKGSFSTLEIQRTEQGDSAMYLCASSLWHPSGLYEQYFGPGTRLTVT.

This clonotype showed up many times. The chain couples TRBV28 to TRBJ2-1; 13 bases are shared with TRBD2. CDR1 is MDHEN and CDR2 is SYDVKM in the germline V gene. The J segment lost 7 bases and the V segment lost 5 bases, leaving 5 bases of the junction unmatched. The CDR3 is made up of 15 amino acids. The CDR3 DNA follows: TGTGCCAGCAGTCTGGGACTAGCGGGGCGGAATGAGCAGTTCTTC. Its protein is CASSLGLAGRNEQFF.

This clonotype has ten or more counts. The genes are TRBV5-4 and TRBJ2-5; D remains unclear. This CDR3 contains 13 residues. Germline loops: CDR1 SGHNT, CDR2 YYREEE (reference sequence). V lost 1 base and J 1 base, leaving 5 bases between the germline ends. The DNA for the CDR3 is TGTGCCAGCAGCTTGCAACCCCAAGAGACCCAGTACTTC. It translates to CASSLQPQETQYF.

In this sample, this clonotype turned up many times. The rearrangement links TRBV28 to TRBJ2-3; 8 bases map to TRBD1. This CDR3 is built from 16 residues. With V trimmed by 8 bases and J by 2 bases, 12 bases remained unmatched. Germline V gives CDR1 MDHEN, CDR2 SYDVKM. Here the CDR3 DNA reads TGTGCCAGCCCTGCCCCGGGACAGGTACACACAGATACGCAGTATTTT. Its translation: CASPAPGQVHTDTQYF.

At least ten counts were recorded for this clonotype. The V and J genes are TRBV20-1 and TRBJ2-1; D is ambiguous. CDR3 length: 13 amino acids. The germline CDR1 and CDR2 sequences are DFQATT and SNEGSKA (reference sequence). The V and J ends lost 0 bases and 3 bases respectively, with 6 bases between them. This CDR3 reads CSARDPRYNEQFF. DNA for the CDR3: TGCAGTGCTAGAGATCCCCGCTACAATGAGCAGTTCTTC.

This clonotype was recorded many times. CDR3: CASRDRTKFNSPLHF. CDR3 DNA sequence: TGTGCCAGCAGGGACAGGACGAAATTTAATTCACCCCTCCACTTT. The chain combines TRBV6-5 with TRBJ1-6, with 7 bases matching TRBD1. From germline, CDR1 is MNHEY and CDR2 SVGAGI. With V trimmed by 6 bases and J by 6 bases, 8 bases remained unmatched. The CDR3 covers 15 residues.

This clonotype was detected many times. The chain carries TRBV18 and TRBJ1-2; D is ambiguous. V lost 3 bases and J 8 bases, leaving 16 bases between the germline ends. Germline assignment: CDR1 KGHSH and CDR2 LQKENI. CDR3 length equals 14 residues. In nucleotides, the CDR3 is TGTGCCAGCTCACCTTACACGGAGATGAGAGGCTACACCTTC. This gives the protein CASSPYTEMRGYTF.

This clonotype was detected many times. The V and J genes are TRBV24-1 and TRBJ2-2, with TRBD1 matching over 8 bases. V trimming: 7 bases; J trimming: 3 bases; junction bases outside the gene matches: 3. The CDR3 covers 14 residues. CDR1 is KGHDR and CDR2 is SFDVKD in the germline V gene. CDR3 protein: CATRETGDTGELFF. Written as DNA, the CDR3 is TGTGCCACCAGGGAGACAGGGGACACCGGGGAGCTGTTTTTT.

This clonotype was observed at least ten times. This chain links TRBV7-9 with TRBJ1-1, with a possible D match to TRBD1 (5 bases). V gave up 8 bases and J gave up 2 bases, with 9 bases separating them. The CDR3 covers 12 residues. CDR1 is SEHNR, CDR2 FQNEAQ, per germline (reference sequence). The CDR3 coding sequence is TGTGCCAGCCGGGGACCTAACACTGAAGCTTTCTTT. It encodes CASRGPNTEAFF. Variable domain in full (rest from reference TRBV7-9 and TRBJ1-1): DTGVSQNPRHKITKRGQNVTFRCDPISEHNRLYWYRQTLGQGPEFLTYFQNEAQLEKSRLLSDRFSAERPKGSFSTLEIQRTEQGDSAMYLCASRGPNTEAFFGQGTRLTVV.

This clonotype turned up a few times. The J gene is TRBJ2-7, the V gene TRBV7-2, with D perhaps TRBD1 or TRBD2 (6 bases each). The CDR3 consists of 15 residues. The germline V and J ends were trimmed by 1 base and 6 bases, with 16 bases remaining between them. In germline, CDR1 is SGHTA, CDR2 FQGNSA. The CDR3 nucleotides are TGTGCCAGCAGCTTAGATACCGGGGGCATATCCGAGCAGTACTTC. This gives the protein CASSLDTGGISEQYF.